One and the same sample provided the 20 T cell receptor beta chains below, sequenced in a study of neurological immune-mediated disorders. TCRdb recomputed calls from the 5' RACE reads with MiXCR, one row per CDR3 protein. Of about 45,000 distinct CDR3 sequences listed, 13% are singletons. Noted time point: longitudinal time-point 3. The sequenced sample was PBMCs. The origin of the receptors is a man younger than 40 in good health.

The chain joins TRBV7-7 to TRBJ2-3; D is ambiguous. Trimming cost V 0 bases and J 6 bases, with 13 bases left between them. CDR3 length: 15 amino acids. Germline V gene data show CDR1 as SSHAT and CDR2 as FNYEAQ (reference sequence). The CDR3 DNA sequence: TGTGCCAGCAGCTTAGCAGTAAGGGATTTCGATACGCAGTATTTT. This encodes CASSLAVRDFDTQYF.

This chain joins TRBV30 and TRBJ2-7, with D hard to call. The CDR3 sequence is 13 residues long. The V end was cut by 0 bases, the J end by 0 bases, with 6 bases between. Germline assignment: CDR1 GTSNPN and CDR2 SVGIG (reference sequence). The CDR3 DNA follows: TGTGCCTGGAGTGTAGTGACCTCCTACGAGCAGTACTTC. Its protein product is CAWSVVTSYEQYF. Full variable domain (outside the CDR3, taken from reference TRBV30 and TRBJ2-7): SQTIHQWPATLVQPVGSPLSLECTVEGTSNPNLYWYRQAAGRGLQLLFYSVGIGQISSEVPQNLSASRPQDRQFILSSKKLLLSDSGFYLCAWSVVTSYEQYFGPGTRLTVT.

A note on this clonotype: This sequence may be a read error, since a much larger clone differs from it by one base. The rearrangement joins TRBV18 to TRBJ2-3, with a tentative D call TRBD2 (6 bases). Germline V gives CDR1 KGHSH, CDR2 LQKENI. This CDR3 comprises 16 residues. Written as DNA, the CDR3 is TGTGTCAGCTCACCACCGGGACTCGCTAGCACAGATACGCAGTATTTT. Its protein product is CVSSPPGLASTDTQYF.

This clonotype is labeled medium-sized. This chain joins TRBV15 and TRBJ2-1; 7 bases agree with TRBD2. Germline V CDR1 and CDR2: LNHNV, YYDKDF (reference sequence). The CDR3 spans 14 residues. The V gene end was trimmed by 3 bases and the J gene end by 8 bases; junction bases not matched to a gene: 7. The CDR3 loop reads CATSRDSGGDEQFF. As DNA, the CDR3 is TGTGCCACCAGCAGGGACTCGGGGGGAGATGAGCAGTTCTTC.

This clonotype came up once. The chain is built from TRBV19 and TRBJ2-3; TRBD1 is a possible D gene (6 bases). Germline V gene sequence: CDR1 LNHDA, CDR2 SQIVND (reference sequence). Trimming removed 5 bases from V and 5 bases from J, with 20 bases in between. The length of the CDR3 is 16 residues. CDR3 nucleotides: TGTGCCAGTAGTCGAATGTTCGGGCAGGGGCGAGATACGCAGTATTTT. This sequence encodes CASSRMFGQGRDTQYF.

This clonotype showed up many times. The rearrangement joins TRBV5-4 to TRBJ2-2; D might be TRBD2 (6 bases). V was pared by 3 bases and J by 4 bases, with 13 bases between. The CDR3 totals 15 residues. In germline, CDR1 is SGHNT, CDR2 YYREEE (reference sequence). In nucleotides, the CDR3 is TGTGCCAGCAGCTCTCTTCAGGGAGGCACCGGGGAGCTGTTTTTT. It is translated as CASSSLQGGTGELFF.

This clonotype was recorded at least ten times. The chain employs TRBV2 and TRBJ2-6; no firm D call. Trimming removed 7 bases from V and 0 bases from J, with 10 bases in between. The germline V gene has CDR1 SNHLY and CDR2 FYNNEI. The CDR3 extends over 15 amino acids. The CDR3 bases are TGTGCCAGCAACGCAGGACCCTCTGGGGCCAACGTCCTGACTTTC. Translated, it gives CASNAGPSGANVLTF.

This clonotype showed up many times. The chain links TRBV20-1 to TRBJ2-1; TRBD2 is a possible D gene (5 bases). The CDR3 covers 16 residues. V lost 0 bases and J lost 2, with 14 bases in between. CDR1 DFQATT and CDR2 SNEGSKA come from the germline V gene (reference sequence). Written as DNA, the CDR3 is TGCAGTGCTAGAGATTACCGGGATTCACCCTACAATGAGCAGTTCTTC. Its translation: CSARDYRDSPYNEQFF.

This clonotype was counted many times. This rearrangement joins TRBV12-3 or TRBV12-4 to TRBJ1-1; maybe TRBD1 (5 bases). This CDR3 spans 12 amino acids. V lost 6 bases and J 8 bases, leaving 13 bases between the germline ends. As DNA, the CDR3 is TGTGCCAGCAGGCGAACGAGGGGAGAAGCTTTCTTT. This translates into CASRRTRGEAFF.

This clonotype has ten or more counts. The chain recombines TRBV28 with TRBJ1-5, with D tentatively TRBD1 (6 bases). The germline V gene has CDR1 MDHEN and CDR2 SYDVKM. Trimming removed 6 bases at V and 0 bases at J, with 12 bases between. This CDR3 is built from 15 residues. In nucleotides, the CDR3 is TGTGCCAGCAGGCGGACAGTGATTAGCAATCAGCCCCAGCATTTT. Translating it yields CASRRTVISNQPQHF.

There are many counts of this clonotype. V and J are TRBV7-2 and TRBJ2-7; unclear D gene. Germline V gene data show CDR1 as SGHTA and CDR2 as FQGNSA. The germline V and J ends were trimmed by 2 bases and 0 bases, with 2 bases remaining between them. The CDR3 consists of 12 residues. The CDR3 loop is CASSLYSYEQYF. Here the CDR3 DNA reads TGTGCCAGCAGCTTATACTCCTACGAGCAGTACTTC. Full variable domain (missing parts from reference TRBV7-2 and TRBJ2-7): GAGVSQSPSNKVTEKGKDVELRCDPISGHTALYWYRQSLGQGLEFLIYFQGNSAPDKSGLPSDRFSAERTGGSVSTLTIQRTQQEDSAVYLCASSLYSYEQYFGPGTRLTVT.

The chain combines TRBV20-1 with TRBJ2-2; D not certain. CDR1 is DFQATT, CDR2 SNEGSKA, per germline (reference sequence). V was clipped by 3 bases and J by 3 bases, with 8 bases between them. This CDR3 is 13 amino acids long. CDR3 in DNA: TGCAGTGCTAGTCGGCCGTACACCGGGGAGCTGTTTTTT. This encodes CSASRPYTGELFF.

This clonotype was recorded at least ten times. CDR3 sequence: CASSLVRSEVYEQYF. CDR3 sequence (DNA): TGTGCCAGCAGCTTAGTAAGGAGTGAAGTGTACGAGCAGTACTTC. V gene TRBV7-8 combines with J gene TRBJ2-7; D not certain. CDR1 and CDR2 from the germline V gene are SGHVS and FQNEAQ. This CDR3 comprises 15 residues. Trimming stripped 1 base from V and 4 bases from J, with 14 bases between.

This clonotype was detected many times. V is TRBV5-1 and J is TRBJ1-1; 7 bases are shared with TRBD1. The CDR3 consists of 16 residues. Germline values: CDR1 SGHRS, CDR2 YFSETQ. J lost 0 bases, V lost 4 bases, and 9 bases had no gene match. The CDR3, as DNA: TGCGCCAGCAGCGCCCGGGGGACAGTCATGAACACTGAAGCTTTCTTT. Its protein product is CASSARGTVMNTEAFF.

In this sample, this clonotype turned up many times. The V call is TRBV7-8, the J call TRBJ1-1; D unclear. Deletions cut 5 bases from V and 1 base from J, with 11 bases between. CDR3 length: 14 amino acids. Germline V gene sequence: CDR1 SGHVS, CDR2 FQNEAQ. CDR3 sequence reads: CASSPGPGNTEAFF. The CDR3 nucleotides read TGTGCCAGCAGCCCTGGGCCGGGGAACACTGAAGCTTTCTTT.

This clonotype has ten or more counts. The V gene is TRBV6-1, the J gene TRBJ1-5; 9 bases map to TRBD1. The CDR3 is 15 amino acids. With 1 base clipped from V and 7 bases from J, the junction kept 5 bases outside the gene matches. CDR1 is MNHNS and CDR2 is SASEGT in the germline V gene. The chain's CDR3 is CASSEGQGGSQPQHF. CDR3 DNA: TGTGCCAGCAGTGAAGGACAGGGGGGTAGCCAGCCCCAGCATTTT.

The sample holds many counts of this clonotype. This chain uses TRBV20-1 with TRBJ2-6; maybe TRBD1 (6 bases). V was trimmed by 6 bases and J by 2 bases, leaving 11 bases between them. This CDR3 region has 14 residues. Per the germline V gene, CDR1 is DFQATT and CDR2 is SNEGSKA (reference sequence). The CDR3 DNA reads TGCAGTGCCAGAACAGGGACTGGGGCCAACGTCCTGACTTTC. This codes for CSARTGTGANVLTF.

This clonotype was observed many times. The gene calls are TRBV5-1 and TRBJ1-1; no clear D. The V and J ends lost 0 bases and 3 bases respectively, with 12 bases between them. CDR1 SGHRS and CDR2 YFSETQ come from the germline V gene. The CDR3 consists of 15 residues. The CDR3 DNA reads as TGCGCCAGCAGCTTGGTTCCCGGGATGGACACTGAAGCTTTCTTT. Translating it yields CASSLVPGMDTEAFF.

This clonotype was counted many times. The chain carries TRBV5-6 and TRBJ2-7, with 10 bases lining up with TRBD1. Germline V gives CDR1 SGHDT, CDR2 YYEEEE. The CDR3 has 15 residues. With 2 bases clipped from V and 4 bases from J, the junction kept 6 bases outside the gene matches. The CDR3, as DNA: TGTGCCAGCAGCTTTGCGGGACAGGGGTTTTACGAGCAGTACTTC. Amino acids: CASSFAGQGFYEQYF. Full variable domain (rest looked up from reference TRBV5-6 and TRBJ2-7): DAGVTQSPTHLIKTRGQQVTLRCSPKSGHDTVSWYQQALGQGPQFIFQYYEEEERQRGNFPDRFSGHQFPNYSSELNVNALLLGDSALYLCASSFAGQGFYEQYFGPGTRLTVT.

Ten or more counts support this clonotype. J is TRBJ2-3 and V is TRBV15, with D perhaps being TRBD1 or TRBD2 (5 bases each). Looked up from germline, CDR1 is LNHNV and CDR2 is YYDKDF (reference sequence). V lost 3 bases and J lost 3, with 13 bases in between. The CDR3 length is 15 residues. The CDR3 reads CATSRKRDGTDTQYF. CDR3 nucleotides: TGTGCCACCAGCAGGAAGAGGGACGGGACAGATACGCAGTATTTT.